Listed below are T cell receptor beta chains from one sample, sequenced in a study of response to subunit inactivated influenza vaccine. TCRdb called the RT-PCR reads again in MiXCR, with one record for every CDR3 protein. The sample lists about 520,000 distinct CDR3 sequences, about 25% occurring once. Material: CD4+ T cells sorted from PBMCs, obtained more than 4 days after vaccination. The receptor set was obtained from a middle-aged man who received an inactivated influenza vaccine. Both conserved end residues are part of each CDR3. Each record gives: V gene, J gene, CDR3 length, D gene, CDR3 protein. D genes are given only for firm matches.

TRBV4-3	TRBJ2-2	15	-	CASSQDLSYTGELFF
TRBV9	TRBJ2-6	16	-	CASSVGGGAGANVLTF
TRBV5-4	TRBJ2-5	15	TRBD1	CASSQGVGGAETQYF
TRBV12-3/TRBV12-4	TRBJ2-2	13	-	CASSLSRGGELFF
TRBV27	TRBJ1-1	17	TRBD1	CASSPGTGKGGDTEAFF
TRBV20-1	TRBJ2-1	16	-	CSARGPPGKARNEQFF
TRBV12-3/TRBV12-4	TRBJ1-5	15	TRBD1	CASSEQGGRNQPQHF
TRBV20-1	TRBJ2-7	13	-	CSANGLSTYEQYF
TRBV7-2	TRBJ1-4	14	-	CASSFSPGNEKLFF
TRBV20-1	TRBJ2-7	13	-	CSARDGGKYEQYF
TRBV29-1	TRBJ1-4	13	-	CSVGGAPDEKLFF
TRBV6-5	TRBJ1-2	11	-	CASNDAYGYTF
TRBV29-1	TRBJ2-3	13	TRBD1	CSVVTGGTDTQYF
TRBV4-2	TRBJ2-1	16	TRBD2	CASSQAWTSGLNEQFF
TRBV5-1	TRBJ1-6	15	-	CASSPLEGINSPLHF
TRBV29-1	TRBJ2-5	14	-	CSVEGGTAQETQYF
TRBV6-2/TRBV6-3	TRBJ2-7	17	TRBD2	CASSYGQLARVAYEQYF
TRBV20-1	TRBJ2-1	12	-	CSASSAGNEQFF
TRBV7-2	TRBJ2-1	16	-	CASSLDAGSGYNEQFF
TRBV7-6	TRBJ2-4	19	-	CASSLGAGTPWTAKNIQYF
TRBV4-3	TRBJ2-7	15	TRBD2	CASSQGGGRAYEQYF
TRBV5-5	TRBJ2-2	14	-	CASSSVAVTGELFF
TRBV11-3	TRBJ2-7	14	-	CASSKPGTPYEQYF
TRBV20-1	TRBJ2-5	14	-	CSAREGGSMETQYF
TRBV24-1	TRBJ1-2	13	-	CATSDGANYGYTF
TRBV2	TRBJ2-3	15	-	CASRGDWTITDTQYF
TRBV10-3	TRBJ2-7	12	-	CATSGSSYEQYF